These T cell receptor beta chains were read from a single sample in a study of PD-L1 blockade in urothelial cancer. Only in-frame clones appear in the TCRdb table, and some are missing; sequencing was by immunoSEQ multiplex PCR. The repertoire holds about 87,000 clones, with over 80% as singletons. The sequencing here drew on PBMCs, taken around atezolizumab (anti-PD-L1) treatment. The source is a man aged 55 to 70 with urothelial cancer. CDR3s include the opening cysteine and the closing phenylalanine or tryptophan. A D gene is named only where the DNA matches it firmly. Where a row states a size, it is once, few, many or the class of an expanded clone; other rows omit it.

j_gene | v_gene | abundance | d_gene | CDR3nt | CDR3aa
TRBJ2-3 | TRBV28 | NA | TRBD2 | TGTGCCAGCAGCACTAGCGGGAGCACAGATACGCAGTATTTT | CASSTSGSTDTQYF
TRBJ1-3 | TRBV11-2 | NA | NA | TGTGCCAGCAGCCGAGACAGGACCCCCTCTGGAAACACCATATATTTT | CASSRDRTPSGNTIYF
TRBJ2-7 | TRBV11-1 | few | TRBD2 | TGTGCCAGCAGCGTACTGCCGGCGGGAGCGGGGGTACGGTACGAGCAGTACTTC | CASSVLPAGAGVRYEQYF
TRBJ2-3 | TRBV7-2 | NA | TRBD2 | TGTGCCAGCAGCTCCCGTTCGACTAGCTCAAATACGCAGTATTTT | CASSSRSTSSNTQYF
TRBJ2-4 | TRBV5-4 | NA | NA | TGTGCCAGCAGCTTGGGGGACTCCGCGGGCAAAAACATTCAGTACTTC | CASSLGDSAGKNIQYF
TRBJ1-2 | TRBV5-1 | NA | TRBD1 | TGCGCCAGCAGCCGGGACAGCAACAACTATGGCTACACCTTC | CASSRDSNNYGYTF
TRBJ1-2 | TRBV4-2 | NA | NA | TGTGCCAGCAGCCTGAGGGGGGAGGGTGGCTACACCTTC | CASSLRGEGGYTF
TRBJ2-1 | TRBV7-2 | NA | TRBD2 | TGTGCCAGCAGCGGTACTAGCGGGAGAAGCACTGAGCAGTTCTTC | CASSGTSGRSTEQFF
TRBJ1-1 | TRBV7-6 | few | NA | TGTGCCAGCAGCGTAGGGACGGGAGGCACTGAAGCTTTCTTT | CASSVGTGGTEAFF
TRBJ2-3 | TRBV6-1 | NA | TRBD2 | TGTGCCAGCAGTGGGGTTGGGACTAGCGGGAGGGCAGATACGCAGTATTTT | CASSGVGTSGRADTQYF
TRBJ2-2 | TRBV5-1 | NA | NA | TGCGCCAGCAGCTTTGGGTACAGTGACCCCGGGGAGCTGTTTTTT | CASSFGYSDPGELFF
TRBJ1-1 | TRBV18 | NA | NA | TGTGCCAGCTCACCCCCAAGCCAAAACACTGAAGCTTTCTTT | CASSPPSQNTEAFF
TRBJ2-1 | TRBV6-1 | NA | TRBD2 | TGTGCCAGCAGTGTTGCCAGCGGGAGTGTCAATGAGCAGTTCTTC | CASSVASGSVNEQFF
TRBJ2-1 | TRBV11-3 | few | NA | TGTGCCAGCAGCTTAGACCCAGTCGATGAGCAGTTCTTC | CASSLDPVDEQFF
TRBJ2-7 | TRBV6-5 | NA | TRBD1 | TGTGCCAGCAGTGGCCGCCACAGGGGTTCCGAGCAGTACTTC | CASSGRHRGSEQYF